This T cell receptor (beta chain) was obtained from a study of control samples from healthy donors and cancer patients. Generated by immunoSEQ multiplex PCR, the TCRdb table keeps only in-frame clones and is missing some. The sample has some 70,000 clones, 83% seen once. Germline lookup yields CDR1 SGHRS and CDR2 YFSETQ. V lost 0 bases and J 0 bases, leaving 10 bases between the germline ends. This CDR3 is 16 amino acids long. The specimen sequenced was blood. This clonotype originated in a man between 60 and 75 years old in good health. The V call is TRBV5-1, the J call TRBJ1-5; D is perhaps TRBD1 (5 bases). CDR3 loop: CASSLGDSVSNQPQHF. CDR3 coding DNA: TGCGCCAGCAGCTTGGGGGACTCGGTTAGCAATCAGCCCCAGCATTTT.